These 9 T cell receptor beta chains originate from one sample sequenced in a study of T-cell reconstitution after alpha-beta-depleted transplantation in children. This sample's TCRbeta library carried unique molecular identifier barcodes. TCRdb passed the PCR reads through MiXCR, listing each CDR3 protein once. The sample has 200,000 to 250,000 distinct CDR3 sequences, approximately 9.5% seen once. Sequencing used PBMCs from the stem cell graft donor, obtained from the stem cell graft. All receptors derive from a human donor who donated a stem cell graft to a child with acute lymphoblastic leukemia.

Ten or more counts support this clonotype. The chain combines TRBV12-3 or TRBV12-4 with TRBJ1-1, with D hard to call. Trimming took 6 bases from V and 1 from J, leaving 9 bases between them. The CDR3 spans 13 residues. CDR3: CASRNNKNTEAFF. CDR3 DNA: TGTGCCAGCAGAAATAACAAGAACACTGAAGCTTTCTTT.

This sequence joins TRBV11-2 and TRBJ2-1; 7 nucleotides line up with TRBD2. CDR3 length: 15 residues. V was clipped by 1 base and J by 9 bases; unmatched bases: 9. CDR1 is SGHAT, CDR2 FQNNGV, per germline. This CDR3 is CASSLVTSEVGEQFF. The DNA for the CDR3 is TGTGCCAGCAGCTTAGTTACTAGCGAAGTAGGTGAGCAGTTCTTC. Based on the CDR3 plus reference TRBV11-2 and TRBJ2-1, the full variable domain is EAGVAQSPRYKIIEKRQSVAFWCNPISGHATLYWYQQILGQGPKLLIQFQNNGVVDDSQLPKDRFSAERLKGVDSTLKIQPAKLEDSAVYLCASSLVTSEVGEQFFGPGTRLTVL.

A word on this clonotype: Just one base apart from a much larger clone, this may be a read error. The CDR3 reads CASSKDRGDQKLFF. CDR3 nucleotides: TGTGCCAGCAGTAAGGACAGGGGTGATCAAAAACTGTTTTTT. The chain joins TRBV12-3 or TRBV12-4 to TRBJ1-4; 9 bases fit TRBD1. The CDR3 runs to 14 residues. Germline trimming cut 5 bases from V and 9 bases from J; bases unmatched to any gene: 7.

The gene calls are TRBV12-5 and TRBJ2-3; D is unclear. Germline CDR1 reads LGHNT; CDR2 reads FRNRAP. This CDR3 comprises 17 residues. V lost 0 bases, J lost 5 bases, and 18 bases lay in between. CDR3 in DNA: TGTGCTAGTGGTTTGGTATTGGGGATCCATGTAGGAGATACGCAGTATTTT. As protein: CASGLVLGIHVGDTQYF.

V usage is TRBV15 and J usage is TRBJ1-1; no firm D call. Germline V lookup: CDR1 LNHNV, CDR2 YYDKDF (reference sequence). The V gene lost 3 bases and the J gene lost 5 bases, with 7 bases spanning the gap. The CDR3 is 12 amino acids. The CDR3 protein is CATSRGETEAFF. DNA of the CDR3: TGTGCCACCAGCAGGGGAGAGACTGAAGCTTTCTTT.

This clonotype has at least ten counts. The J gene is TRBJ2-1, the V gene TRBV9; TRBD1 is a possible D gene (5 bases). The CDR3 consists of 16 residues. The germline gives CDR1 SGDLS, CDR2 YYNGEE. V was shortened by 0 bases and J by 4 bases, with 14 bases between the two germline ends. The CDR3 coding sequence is TGTGCCAGCAGCGTAGTCAGGACAATATATTACAATGAGCAGTTCTTC. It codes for CASSVVRTIYYNEQFF.

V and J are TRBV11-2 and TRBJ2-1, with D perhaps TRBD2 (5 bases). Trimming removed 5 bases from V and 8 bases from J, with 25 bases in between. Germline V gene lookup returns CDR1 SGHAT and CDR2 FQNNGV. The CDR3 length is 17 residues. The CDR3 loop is CASSLAGRGIRDDEQFF. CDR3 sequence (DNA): TGTGCCAGCAGCCTTGCCGGCCGGGGTATTCGTGACGATGAGCAGTTCTTC.

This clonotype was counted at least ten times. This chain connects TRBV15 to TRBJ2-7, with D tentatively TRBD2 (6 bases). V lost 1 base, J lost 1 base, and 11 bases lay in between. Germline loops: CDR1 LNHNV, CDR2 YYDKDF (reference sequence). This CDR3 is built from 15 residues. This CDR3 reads CATSRVPGTSYEQYF. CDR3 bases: TGTGCCACCAGCAGAGTCCCCGGGACTTCCTACGAGCAGTACTTC.

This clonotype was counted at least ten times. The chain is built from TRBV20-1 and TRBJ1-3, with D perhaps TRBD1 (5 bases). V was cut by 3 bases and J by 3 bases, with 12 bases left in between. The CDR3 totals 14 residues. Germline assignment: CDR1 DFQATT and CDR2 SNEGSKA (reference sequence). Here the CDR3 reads CSASGVGVGNTIYF. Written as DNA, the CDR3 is TGCAGTGCTAGTGGAGTAGGGGTTGGAAACACCATATATTTT.